The T cell receptor beta chain described here comes from a study of STAT3 mutations in large granular lymphocyte leukemia. Concerning this clone itself: Its cognate antigen is unknown.

V was trimmed by 2 bases and J by 1 base, leaving 10 bases between them. Germline CDR1 reads SGHTA; CDR2 reads FQGNSA. The CDR3 has 15 amino acids. Findings and limits, study-wide: In T-cell large granular lymphocyte leukemia, about half of patients showed multiple immunodominant subclonotypes.

The assay was immunoSEQ multiplex PCR, and TCRdb's table has in-frame clones only and misses some. Of over 15,000 clones in the sample, around nine tenths were seen once. This clonotype was sampled from a woman aged 50 to 60 with T-cell large granular lymphocyte leukemia. Some clones in this sample may be carry-over from other donors' samples. The sample consisted of peripheral blood mononuclear cells. J is TRBJ2-3 and V is TRBV7-2; perhaps TRBD1 as D (6 bases). CDR3 region: CASSLFRQGTDTQYF. The CDR3 DNA follows: TGTGCCAGCAGCTTATTCCGACAGGGCACAGATACGCAGTATTTT.